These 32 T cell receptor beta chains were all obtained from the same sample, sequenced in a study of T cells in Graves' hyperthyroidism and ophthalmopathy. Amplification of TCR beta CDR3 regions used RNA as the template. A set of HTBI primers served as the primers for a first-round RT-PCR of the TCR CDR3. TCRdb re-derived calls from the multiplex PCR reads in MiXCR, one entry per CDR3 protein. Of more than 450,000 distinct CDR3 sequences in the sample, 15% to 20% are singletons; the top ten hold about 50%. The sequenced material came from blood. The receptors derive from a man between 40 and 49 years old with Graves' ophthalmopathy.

CDR3 residues: CASSSPGGAGGDQPQHF. The CDR3 nucleotides read TGTGCCAGCAGCTCCCCGGGGGGGGCAGGGGGCGATCAGCCCCAGCATTTT. This rearrangement joins TRBV7-2 to TRBJ1-5, with TRBD1 matching over 8 bases. This CDR3 spans 17 amino acids. Germline loops: CDR1 SGHTA, CDR2 FQGNSA. The ends lost 4 bases at V and 5 bases at J; junction bases unmatched: 13.

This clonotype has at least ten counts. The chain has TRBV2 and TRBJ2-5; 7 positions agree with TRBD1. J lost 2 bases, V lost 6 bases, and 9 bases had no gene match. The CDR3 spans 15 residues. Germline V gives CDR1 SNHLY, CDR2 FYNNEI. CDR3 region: CASSHGDRPQETQYF. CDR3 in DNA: TGTGCCAGCAGCCACGGGGACAGACCACAAGAGACCCAGTACTTC.

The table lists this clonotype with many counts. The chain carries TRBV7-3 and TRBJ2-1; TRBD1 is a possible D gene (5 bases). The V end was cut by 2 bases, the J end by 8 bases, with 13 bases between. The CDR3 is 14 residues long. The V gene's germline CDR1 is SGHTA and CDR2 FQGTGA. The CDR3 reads CASSLRQGIDEQFF. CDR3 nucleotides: TGTGCCAGCAGCTTACGCCAGGGAATCGATGAGCAGTTCTTC.

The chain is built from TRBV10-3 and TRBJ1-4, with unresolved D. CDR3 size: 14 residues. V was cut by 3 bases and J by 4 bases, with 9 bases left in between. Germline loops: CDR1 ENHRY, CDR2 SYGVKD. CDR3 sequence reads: CAISDERYNEKLFF. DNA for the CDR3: TGTGCCATCAGTGACGAAAGATATAATGAAAAACTGTTTTTT.

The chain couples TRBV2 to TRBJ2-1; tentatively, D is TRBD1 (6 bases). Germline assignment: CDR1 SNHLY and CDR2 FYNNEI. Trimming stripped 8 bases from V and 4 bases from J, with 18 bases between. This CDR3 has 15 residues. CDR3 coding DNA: TGTGCCAGCCCCCGGGAAGGGGGTAGGTACAATGAGCAGTTCTTC. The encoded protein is CASPREGGRYNEQFF.

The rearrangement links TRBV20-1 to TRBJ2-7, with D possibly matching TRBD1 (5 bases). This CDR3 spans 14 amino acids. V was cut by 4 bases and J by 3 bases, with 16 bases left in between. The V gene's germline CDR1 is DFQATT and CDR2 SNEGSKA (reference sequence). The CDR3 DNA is TGCAGTGCTATGAGTCCCCAAGGGGACTACGAGCAGTACTTC. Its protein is CSAMSPQGDYEQYF.

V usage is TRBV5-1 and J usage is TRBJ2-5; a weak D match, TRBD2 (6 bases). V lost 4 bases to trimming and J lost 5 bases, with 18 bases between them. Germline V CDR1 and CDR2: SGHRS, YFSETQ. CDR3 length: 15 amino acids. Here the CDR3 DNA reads TGCGCCAGCAGCGGCGGGACTGGCAGAAAGGAGACCCAGTACTTC. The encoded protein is CASSGGTGRKETQYF.

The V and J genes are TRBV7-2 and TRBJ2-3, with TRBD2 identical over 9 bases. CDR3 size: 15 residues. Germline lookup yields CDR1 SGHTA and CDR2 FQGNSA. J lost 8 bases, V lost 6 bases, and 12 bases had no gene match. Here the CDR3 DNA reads TGTGCCAGCAGTTACTTGGTTCTAGCGGGGAGTACGCAGTATTTT. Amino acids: CASSYLVLAGSTQYF.

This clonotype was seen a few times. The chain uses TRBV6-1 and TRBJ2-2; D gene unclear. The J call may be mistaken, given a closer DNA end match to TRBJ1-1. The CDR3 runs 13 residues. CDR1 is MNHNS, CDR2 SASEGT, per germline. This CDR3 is CASSSHVTRGAFF. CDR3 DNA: TGTGCCAGCAGTTCCCATGTGACCCGGGGAGCTTTCTTT.

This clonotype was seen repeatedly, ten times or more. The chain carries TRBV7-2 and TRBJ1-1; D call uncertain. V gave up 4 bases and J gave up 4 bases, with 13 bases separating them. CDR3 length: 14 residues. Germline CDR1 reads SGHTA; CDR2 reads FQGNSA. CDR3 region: CASSSSAVSTEAFF. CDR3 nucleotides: TGTGCCAGCAGCTCCTCTGCAGTCAGCACTGAAGCTTTCTTT.

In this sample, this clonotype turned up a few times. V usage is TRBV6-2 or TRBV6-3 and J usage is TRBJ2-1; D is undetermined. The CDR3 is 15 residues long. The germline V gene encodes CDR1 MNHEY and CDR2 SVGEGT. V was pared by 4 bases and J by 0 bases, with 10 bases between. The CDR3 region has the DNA TGTGCCAGCAGTTTGTCCCTACTCTCCTACAATGAGCAGTTCTTC. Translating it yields CASSLSLLSYNEQFF.

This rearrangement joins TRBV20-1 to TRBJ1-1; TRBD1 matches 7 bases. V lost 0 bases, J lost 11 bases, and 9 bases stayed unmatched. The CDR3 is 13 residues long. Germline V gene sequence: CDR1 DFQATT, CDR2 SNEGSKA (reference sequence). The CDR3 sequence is CSARDIGGRPAFF. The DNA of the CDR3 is TGCAGTGCTAGAGATATAGGGGGCCGCCCGGCTTTCTTT.

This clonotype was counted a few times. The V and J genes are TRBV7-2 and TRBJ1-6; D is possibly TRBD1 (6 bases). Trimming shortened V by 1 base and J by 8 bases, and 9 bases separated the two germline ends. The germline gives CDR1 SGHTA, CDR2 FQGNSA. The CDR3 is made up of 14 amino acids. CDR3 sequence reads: CASSLGQVYSPLHF. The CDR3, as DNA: TGTGCCAGCAGCTTAGGACAGGTTTATTCACCCCTCCACTTT.

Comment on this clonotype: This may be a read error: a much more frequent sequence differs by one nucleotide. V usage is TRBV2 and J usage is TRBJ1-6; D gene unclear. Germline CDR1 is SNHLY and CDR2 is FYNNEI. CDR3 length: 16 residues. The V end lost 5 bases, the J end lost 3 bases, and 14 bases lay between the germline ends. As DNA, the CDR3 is TGTGCCAGCAGTCCGGACGGGTCCTACTATAATTCACCCCTCCACTTT. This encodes CASSPDGSYYNSPLHF.

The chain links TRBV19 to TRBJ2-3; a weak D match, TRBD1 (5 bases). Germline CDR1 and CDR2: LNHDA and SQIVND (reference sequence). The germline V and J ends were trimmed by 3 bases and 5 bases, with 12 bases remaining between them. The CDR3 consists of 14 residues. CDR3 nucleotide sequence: TGTGCCAGTAGTATGGAAGGCAGGGTAGATACGCAGTATTTT. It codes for CASSMEGRVDTQYF.

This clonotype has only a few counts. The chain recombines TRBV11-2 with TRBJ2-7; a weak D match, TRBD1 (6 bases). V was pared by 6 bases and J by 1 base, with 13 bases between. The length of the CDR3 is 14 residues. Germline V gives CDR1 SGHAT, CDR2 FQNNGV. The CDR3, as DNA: TGTGCCAGCAGATCGTGGACAGATTCCTACGAGCAGTACTTC. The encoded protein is CASRSWTDSYEQYF.

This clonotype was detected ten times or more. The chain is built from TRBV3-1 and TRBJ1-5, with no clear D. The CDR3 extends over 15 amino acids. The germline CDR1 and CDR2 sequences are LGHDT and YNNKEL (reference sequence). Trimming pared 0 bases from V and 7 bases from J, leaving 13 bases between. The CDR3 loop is CASSQDQRVRQPQHF. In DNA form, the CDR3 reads TGTGCCAGCAGCCAAGATCAGAGGGTCAGACAGCCCCAGCATTTT.

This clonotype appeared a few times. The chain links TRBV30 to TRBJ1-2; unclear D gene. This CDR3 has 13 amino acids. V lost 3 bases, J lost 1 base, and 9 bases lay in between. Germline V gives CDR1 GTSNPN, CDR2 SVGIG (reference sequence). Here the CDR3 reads CAWRDGLNYGYTF. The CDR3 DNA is TGTGCCTGGAGGGACGGACTTAACTATGGCTACACCTTC.

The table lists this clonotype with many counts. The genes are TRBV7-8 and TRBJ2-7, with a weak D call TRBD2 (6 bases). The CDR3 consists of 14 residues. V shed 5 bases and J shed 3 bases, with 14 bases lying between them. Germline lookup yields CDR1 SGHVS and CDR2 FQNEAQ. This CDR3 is CASSERGLFYEQYF. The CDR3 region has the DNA TGTGCCAGCAGCGAAAGGGGACTTTTCTACGAGCAGTACTTC.

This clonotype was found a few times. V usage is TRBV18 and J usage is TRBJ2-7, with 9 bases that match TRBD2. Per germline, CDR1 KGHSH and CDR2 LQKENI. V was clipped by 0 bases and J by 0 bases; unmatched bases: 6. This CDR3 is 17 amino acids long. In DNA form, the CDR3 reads TGTGCCAGCTCACCACCGATGGCGGGAGGGAGCTCCTACGAGCAGTACTTC. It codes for CASSPPMAGGSSYEQYF.

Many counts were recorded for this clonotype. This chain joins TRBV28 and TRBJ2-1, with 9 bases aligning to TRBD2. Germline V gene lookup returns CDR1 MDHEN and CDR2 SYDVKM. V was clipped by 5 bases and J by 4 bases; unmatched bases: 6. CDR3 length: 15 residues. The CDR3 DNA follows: TGTGCCAGCAGTCCTGTAGCGGGGGTTTACAATGAGCAGTTCTTC. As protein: CASSPVAGVYNEQFF.

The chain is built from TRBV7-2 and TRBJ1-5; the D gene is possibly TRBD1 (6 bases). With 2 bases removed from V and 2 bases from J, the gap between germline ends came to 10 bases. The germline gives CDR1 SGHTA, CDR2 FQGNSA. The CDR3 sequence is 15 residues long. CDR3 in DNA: TGTGCCAGCAGCTTAAGTCCAGGGGGCAATCAGCCCCAGCATTTT. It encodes CASSLSPGGNQPQHF.

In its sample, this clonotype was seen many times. CDR3 region: CASSPPRGRWDTEAFF. The CDR3 nucleotides read TGTGCCAGCAGCCCGCCTCGGGGCCGTTGGGACACTGAAGCTTTCTTT. This rearrangement joins TRBV12-3 or TRBV12-4 to TRBJ1-1; possibly TRBD1 for D (5 bases). The CDR3 totals 16 residues. The V end lost 6 bases, the J end lost 3 bases, and 20 bases lay between the germline ends.

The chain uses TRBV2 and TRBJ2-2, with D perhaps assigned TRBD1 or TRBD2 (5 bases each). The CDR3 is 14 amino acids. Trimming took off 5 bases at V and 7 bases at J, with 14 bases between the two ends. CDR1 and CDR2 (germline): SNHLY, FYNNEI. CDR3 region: CASSKGTYGGELFF. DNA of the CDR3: TGTGCCAGCAGTAAAGGGACCTATGGCGGGGAGCTGTTTTTT.

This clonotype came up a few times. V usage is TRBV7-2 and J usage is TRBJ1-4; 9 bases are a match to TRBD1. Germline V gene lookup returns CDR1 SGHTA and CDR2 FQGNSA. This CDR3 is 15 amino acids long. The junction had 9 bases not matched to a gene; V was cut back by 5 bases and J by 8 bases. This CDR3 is CASSTGQGRGEKLFF. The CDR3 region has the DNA TGTGCCAGCAGCACAGGACAGGGGAGAGGCGAAAAACTGTTTTTT.

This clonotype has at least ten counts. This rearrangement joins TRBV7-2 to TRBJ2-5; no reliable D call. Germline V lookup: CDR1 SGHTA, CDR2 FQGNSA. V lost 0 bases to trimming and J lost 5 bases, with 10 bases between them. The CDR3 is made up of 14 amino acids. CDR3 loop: CASSLALRAETQYF. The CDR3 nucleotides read TGTGCCAGCAGCTTAGCGCTAAGGGCGGAGACCCAGTACTTC.

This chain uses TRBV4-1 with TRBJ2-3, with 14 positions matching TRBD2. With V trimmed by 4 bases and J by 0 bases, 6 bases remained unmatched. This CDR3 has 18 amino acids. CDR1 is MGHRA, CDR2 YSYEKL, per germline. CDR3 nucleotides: TGCGCCAGCAGCCCTGGGACTAGCGGGGGCCCGAGCACAGATACGCAGTATTTT. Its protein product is CASSPGTSGGPSTDTQYF.

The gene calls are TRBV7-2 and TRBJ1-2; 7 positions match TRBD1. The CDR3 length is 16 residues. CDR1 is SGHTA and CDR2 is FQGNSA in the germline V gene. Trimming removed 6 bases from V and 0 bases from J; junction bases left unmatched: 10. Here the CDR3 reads CASRYRQGGANYGYTF. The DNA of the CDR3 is TGTGCCAGCAGATACAGACAGGGAGGGGCTAACTATGGCTACACCTTC.

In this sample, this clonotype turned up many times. The CDR3 here is CAYPGTGAYGYTF. As DNA, the CDR3 is TGTGCCTACCCCGGGACAGGGGCTTATGGCTACACCTTC. The gene calls are TRBV30 and TRBJ1-2, with 10 positions matching TRBD1. The trim removed 7 bases at V and 5 bases at J, leaving 7 bases unmatched. The CDR3 sequence is 13 residues long. In germline, CDR1 is GTSNPN, CDR2 SVGIG (reference sequence).

CDR3 nucleotide sequence: TGTGCCAGCAGCACCCCCGCCGCCCAGCATTTT. Protein: CASSTPAAQHF. The chain has TRBV6-2 or TRBV6-3 and TRBJ1-5, with unresolved D. The V gene's germline CDR1 is MNHEY and CDR2 SVGEGT. The ends were cut back, 6 bases at V and 11 bases at J, with 11 bases in the middle. This CDR3 region has 11 residues.

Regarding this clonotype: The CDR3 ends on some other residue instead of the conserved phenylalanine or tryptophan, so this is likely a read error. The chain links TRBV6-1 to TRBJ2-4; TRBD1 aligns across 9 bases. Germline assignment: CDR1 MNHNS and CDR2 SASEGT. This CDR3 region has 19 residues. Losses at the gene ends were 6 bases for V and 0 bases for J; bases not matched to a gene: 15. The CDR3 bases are TGTGCCAGCAGGTCAGGACAGGGGATGATAGCCCTAGCCAAAAACATTCAGTACTCC. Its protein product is CASRSGQGMIALAKNIQYS.

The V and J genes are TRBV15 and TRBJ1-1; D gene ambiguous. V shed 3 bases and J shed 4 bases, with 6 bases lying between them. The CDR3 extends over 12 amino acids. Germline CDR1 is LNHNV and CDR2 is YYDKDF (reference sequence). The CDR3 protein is CATSRHSTEAFF. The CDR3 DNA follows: TGTGCCACCAGCAGGCATAGCACTGAAGCTTTCTTT. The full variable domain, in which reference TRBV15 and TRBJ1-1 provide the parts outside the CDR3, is DAMVIQNPRYQVTQFGKPVTLSCSQTLNHNVMYWYQQKSSQAPKLLFHYYDKDFNNEADTPDNFQSRRPNTSFCFLDIRSPGLGDTAMYLCATSRHSTEAFFGQGTRLTVV.